This T cell receptor beta chain stems from a study of monozygotic twins with inflammatory bowel disease (dated by TCRdb to the late 2010s). Broadly, across the study: In total, some 30 monozygotic twin pairs made up the full study: 19 Danish pairs, all IBD-discordant, plus nine German pairs, of which four were IBD-concordant and five were IBD-discordant. The search for disease-associated traits relied mainly on comparing IBD patients with their genetically identical healthy co-twins within discordant pairs. Each individual had, on average, about 151 000 unique TCRalpha sequences and 181 000 unique TCRbeta sequences available for analysis. On the study overall, not on this receptor specifically: The results gave no support for a single strong signal or clonotype linked to IBD. The analysis was unable to tell apart different T cell subtypes. TCRbeta repertoire diversity, by inverse Simpson index, was decreased in IBD patients compared with their healthy co-twins. Compared with healthy twins, IBD patients shared fewer clonotypes with other individuals, and the difference was most pronounced in patients with signs of disease activity. Repertoire similarity did not differ between concordant and discordant twins, possibly due to limited statistical power. Differing immunosuppressive treatments among patients may have added background noise and inter-individual variability to the repertoires.

Comment on this clonotype: Its cognate antigen has yet to be identified.

From each donor, an approximately 2.5 ml peripheral blood sample was drawn into PAXgene tubes and stored at -80 degrees C. Without any T cell sorting, total RNA was extracted from whole blood using the PAXgene blood miRNA kit on an automated QIAcube. Peripheral blood from monozygotic twin pairs, either concordant or discordant for inflammatory bowel disease, underwent deep TCRalpha and TCRbeta repertoire profiling that used unique molecular barcoding. Smoking habits were recorded for all twin pairs, with individuals classified as current, former or never smokers. Library creation used 5' RACE. For each TCR library, around 3,500 ng of total RNA was used. For each sample, cDNA synthesis with SMARTScribe reverse transcriptase was split into eight separate reactions. Unique molecular identifiers containing a 6-nucleotide sample barcode were introduced through template switching during cDNA synthesis. Two nested PCRs of about 16 and 10 cycles amplified the TCRalpha and TCRbeta cDNA, and bead purification followed each PCR. Before amplification, cDNA was treated with uracil DNA-glycosylase and purified using the QIAquick PCR purification kit. The second PCR added Illumina TruSeq-compatible adapters along with sample-specific barcodes. Library quality and concentration were checked on TapeStation and Qubit, and libraries were pooled at roughly 5.1 ng each. Sequencing of pooled libraries was carried out on an Illumina HiSeq2500 single-index Rapid Run using 2 x 100 bp reads and custom sequencing primers. As for the authors' bioinformatics: MiGEC version 1.2.6 was used for UMI-based consensus assembly to correct PCR and sequencing errors. MiXCR version 2.1.1 was used to carry out V(D)J alignment, clonotype assembly and CDR3 extraction. Gene usage, clonotype sharing and MAIT/NKT TCR abundance were normalised by analysing the top 1000, 10 000 and 20 000 clonotypes per sample. Diversity was computed as the inverse Simpson index with the vegan R package after downsampling to 27 000 UMIs. Paired Mann-Whitney U tests on discordant twin pairs were used, with Benjamini-Hochberg multiple-testing correction. TCRdb reprocessed the reads, so every CDR3 protein sequence counts as one entry and DNA is not shown. The V and J calls shown here were made by TCRdb, not taken from the authors' results. The sample table holds some 440,000 distinct CDR3 sequences. About 2.3% of the sample is held by the ten biggest clonotypes.

The germline V gene specifies SGHTA as CDR1 and FQGNSA as CDR2. There are 15 amino acids in the CDR3, from cysteine to phenylalanine inclusive. No DNA sequence is on record. The source material was blood. The TCR comes from a human donor with ulcerative colitis or Crohn's disease, or a healthy co-twin of an affected twin (not recorded which). The V and J genes are TRBV7-2 and TRBJ2-7. The CDR3 loop reads CASSPFSGGSYEQYF.